Each of the 32 T cell receptor beta chains below was sequenced from the same sample in a study of beta chain features in type 1 diabetes. General study results and limits: TCRB CDR3s were moderately but significantly shorter in Type 1 diabetes patients in all four CD4+ subsets.

Of the isolated RNA, all was reverse transcribed, and so the sequenced material was expressed TCRB transcripts. Some clones are missing from TCRdb's copy, which holds only in-frame ones; the method was immunoSEQ multiplex PCR. This table holds about 400,000 clones, around 13% found once. These receptors have no identified antigens. The sequenced sample was naive CD4+ T cells from blood. The receptors were gathered from a woman aged 18-29 years with type 1 diabetes.

The CDR3 loop reads CASSPFVASGPTDTQYF. The CDR3 DNA reads as TGCGCCAGCAGCCCTTTCGTGGCTAGCGGTCCCACAGATACGCAGTATTTT. J is TRBJ2-3 and V is TRBV4-3; TRBD2 matches 7 bases. Trimming removed 4 bases from V and 2 bases from J; junction bases left unmatched: 12. Germline V gene data show CDR1 as LGHNA and CDR2 as YSLEER. The CDR3 has 17 residues.

This clone was detected only a few times. V and J are TRBV28 and TRBJ2-1, with D perhaps matching TRBD1 (5 bases). Germline V gene data show CDR1 as MDHEN and CDR2 as SYDVKM. V lost 2 bases, J lost 5 bases, and 16 bases lay in between. The CDR3 is made up of 16 amino acids. CDR3 coding DNA: TGTGCCAGCAGTTTAACCGCAGGGCCGGGCGACAATGAGCAGTTCTTC. It codes for CASSLTAGPGDNEQFF.

This clone turned up a few times. The chain joins TRBV5-4 to TRBJ2-2, with D hard to call. Germline V gene sequence: CDR1 SGHNT, CDR2 YYREEE (reference sequence). The CDR3 is made up of 14 amino acids. The germline V and J ends were trimmed by 0 bases and 6 bases, with 9 bases remaining between them. The CDR3 bases are TGTGCCAGCAGCTTGGGGCAGACTGCCGGGGAGCTGTTTTTT. It specifies CASSLGQTAGELFF.

This clone came up a few times. The chain employs TRBV4-3 and TRBJ2-1, with D possibly matching TRBD2 (6 bases). This CDR3 comprises 16 residues. V shed 2 bases and J shed 9 bases, with 20 bases lying between them. The germline CDR1 and CDR2 sequences are LGHNA and YSLEER. The CDR3 loop is CASSQTKTGRSGEQFF. Written as DNA, the CDR3 is TGCGCCAGCAGCCAAACCAAGACTGGGAGGTCCGGTGAGCAGTTCTTC.

This clone was seen a few times. The chain has TRBV30 and TRBJ2-1; 13 bases line up with TRBD2. Germline V gene lookup returns CDR1 GTSNPN and CDR2 SVGIG (reference sequence). Losses at the gene ends were 4 bases for V and 10 bases for J; bases not matched to a gene: 4. The CDR3 consists of 13 residues. CDR3 in amino acids: CAWTRLAGGEQFF. CDR3 nucleotide sequence: TGTGCCTGGACCAGACTAGCGGGAGGCGAGCAGTTCTTC.

The chain has TRBV4-2 and TRBJ2-2, with TRBD2 matching 9 bases. Germline V gene sequence: CDR1 LGHNA, CDR2 YNFKEQ. This CDR3 has 19 amino acids. J was trimmed by 1 base and V by 0 bases; bases with no gene match: 9. The CDR3 loop reads CASSQDSISGSWNTGELFF. The CDR3 DNA follows: TGTGCCAGCAGCCAAGATAGTATTAGCGGGAGTTGGAACACCGGGGAGCTGTTTTTT.

The table lists this clone with a few counts. J is TRBJ2-7 and V is TRBV5-4; 8 nucleotides agree with TRBD2. The CDR3 runs to 14 residues. Germline V gene sequence: CDR1 SGHNT, CDR2 YYREEE (reference sequence). Trimming cost V 6 bases and J 2 bases; bases outside gene matches: 7. CDR3 bases: TGTGCCAGCACCCCAGCGGGAGTCCCCTACGAGCAGTACTTC. Amino acids: CASTPAGVPYEQYF.

The V and J genes are TRBV5-4 and TRBJ2-7, with 7 bases matching TRBD2. Trimming at V came to 4 bases and at J to 3 bases, leaving 10 bases not matched to a gene. This CDR3 has 15 residues. Germline CDR1 and CDR2: SGHNT and YYREEE (reference sequence). The chain's CDR3 is CASSGEIAGYYEQYF. The CDR3 DNA reads TGTGCCAGCAGCGGTGAGATAGCGGGCTACTACGAGCAGTACTTC.

This clone was counted between two and nine times. The V and J genes are TRBV28 and TRBJ2-5, with 12 nucleotides matching TRBD1. The CDR3 contains 15 residues. Germline V gene data show CDR1 as MDHEN and CDR2 as SYDVKM. With V trimmed by 11 bases and J by 4 bases, 11 bases remained unmatched. Written as DNA, the CDR3 is TGTGCCCTGGGGACAGGGGGCGTGTTATTAGAGACCCAGTACTTC. Its translation is CALGTGGVLLETQYF.

The chain links TRBV28 to TRBJ2-7; 8 nucleotides align to TRBD1. In germline, CDR1 is MDHEN, CDR2 SYDVKM. This CDR3 contains 13 residues. J was trimmed by 7 bases and V by 6 bases; bases with no gene match: 8. In nucleotides, the CDR3 is TGTGCCAGCAGATGGCAGGGGGCGTGGGAGCAGTACTTC. Its translation is CASRWQGAWEQYF.

This rearrangement joins TRBV7-2 to TRBJ1-2; 9 nucleotides align to TRBD1. The CDR3 has 13 amino acids. CDR1 SGHTA and CDR2 FQGNSA come from the germline V gene. After removal of 5 bases from V and 7 bases from J, the junction contained 5 bases not matched to a gene. The CDR3 DNA reads TGTGCCAGCAGCCCGGGGACAGGGAGTGGCTACACCTTC. Its protein is CASSPGTGSGYTF.

In this sample, this clone turned up a few times. V usage is TRBV28 and J usage is TRBJ2-1; no reliable D call. From germline, CDR1 is MDHEN and CDR2 SYDVKM. Trimming took off 5 bases at V and 0 bases at J, with 11 bases between the two ends. The CDR3 is 15 residues long. DNA of the CDR3: TGTGCCAGCAGTCCCAGATCAACCTCCTACAATGAGCAGTTCTTC. This translates into CASSPRSTSYNEQFF. Filled out from reference TRBV28 and TRBJ2-1, the complete variable domain reads DVKVTQSSRYLVKRTGEKVFLECVQDMDHENMFWYRQDPGLGLRLIYFSYDVKMKEKGDIPEGYSVSREKKERFSLILESASTNQTSMYLCASSPRSTSYNEQFFGPGTRLTVL.

This clone was counted between two and nine times. The gene calls are TRBV7-2 and TRBJ2-7; tentative D call: TRBD2 (6 bases). CDR3 length equals 14 residues. CDR1 and CDR2 from the germline V gene are SGHTA and FQGNSA. Deletions cut 7 bases from V and 6 bases from J, with 19 bases between. The CDR3 coding sequence is TGTGCCAGCACCCAAACCGGGACTTGGGGCGAGCAGTACTTC. Its protein is CASTQTGTWGEQYF.

This clone has only a few counts. This chain links TRBV4-1 with TRBJ1-3; D not certain. The CDR3 runs 15 residues. V was clipped by 1 base and J by 0 bases, with 7 bases between them. Per germline, CDR1 MGHRA and CDR2 YSYEKL. CDR3 coding DNA: TGCGCCAGCAGCCAAGGAGACAACTCTGGAAACACCATATATTTT. Its translation is CASSQGDNSGNTIYF.

This clone was counted between two and nine times. The chain combines TRBV7-2 with TRBJ2-5, with TRBD1 matching over 7 bases. The CDR3 extends over 13 amino acids. Germline values: CDR1 SGHTA, CDR2 FQGNSA. The V segment lost 6 bases and the J segment 7 bases; nucleotides outside the gene matches: 8. The DNA of the CDR3 is TGTGCCAGCAGGCAGGGGGTATCTGGGACCCAGTACTTC. Residues: CASRQGVSGTQYF.

The chain uses TRBV28 and TRBJ1-2; 10 bases are a match to TRBD1. CDR3 size: 17 residues. With V trimmed by 7 bases and J by 5 bases, 16 bases remained unmatched. Per germline, CDR1 MDHEN and CDR2 SYDVKM. In nucleotides, the CDR3 is TGTGCCAGCAAGGGTTCGTCTAGACAGGGGGCGTTTTATGGCTACACCTTC. Translating it yields CASKGSSRQGAFYGYTF.

This chain connects TRBV9 to TRBJ2-5, with 7 bases matching TRBD2. CDR1 SGDLS and CDR2 YYNGEE come from the germline V gene. V was clipped by 3 bases and J by 3 bases; unmatched bases: 2. The CDR3 has 13 amino acids. The CDR3 reads CASSGGGEETQYF. DNA for the CDR3: TGTGCCAGCAGCGGCGGGGGAGAAGAGACCCAGTACTTC.

This sequence joins TRBV7-9 and TRBJ2-2, with 7 nucleotides matching TRBD1. Trimming removed 4 bases from V and 4 bases from J; junction bases left unmatched: 6. Germline V lookup: CDR1 SEHNR, CDR2 FQNEAQ (reference sequence). The CDR3 length is 15 residues. CDR3 DNA sequence: TGTGCCAGCAGCTCCGACAGGGAACGCACCGGGGAGCTGTTTTTT. It encodes CASSSDRERTGELFF.

This clone was observed a handful of times. The CDR3 DNA follows: TGTGCCAGCAGCCCGGGGGGAGATACGCAGTATTTT. It specifies CASSPGGDTQYF. This sequence joins TRBV14 and TRBJ2-3, with 7 bases lining up with TRBD2. CDR3 length equals 12 residues. The ends lost 4 bases at V and 5 bases at J; junction bases unmatched: 0. Germline CDR1 and CDR2: SGHDN and FVKESK.

The chain is built from TRBV30 and TRBJ1-5, with a tentative D call TRBD1 (6 bases). V dropped 3 bases and J dropped 0 bases, with 15 bases sitting between them. CDR3 length: 16 residues. Per the germline V gene, CDR1 is GTSNPN and CDR2 is SVGIG (reference sequence). The DNA for the CDR3 is TGTGCCTGGAGAGTTGACCAGGGGTATAGCAATCAGCCCCAGCATTTT. Amino acids: CAWRVDQGYSNQPQHF.

In its sample, this clone was seen a few times. V and J are TRBV7-2 and TRBJ2-1, with a possible D match to TRBD2 (6 bases). Germline lookup yields CDR1 SGHTA and CDR2 FQGNSA. V shed 5 bases and J shed 7 bases, with 15 bases lying between them. The CDR3 loop spans 14 amino acids. The CDR3 region is CASSVLGGLNEQFF. CDR3 nucleotides: TGTGCCAGCAGCGTATTGGGAGGACTTAATGAGCAGTTCTTC.

The chain recombines TRBV5-1 with TRBJ2-1, with 9 bases that match TRBD1. The CDR3 loop spans 16 amino acids. V shed 6 bases and J 9 bases; nucleotides not matched to a gene: 16. CDR1 is SGHRS, CDR2 YFSETQ, per germline. The CDR3 loop is CASTLLTQQGAGEQFF. CDR3 DNA sequence: TGCGCCAGCACACTTTTGACCCAACAGGGGGCAGGTGAGCAGTTCTTC.

This clone came up a few times. The CDR3 DNA follows: TGCGCCAGCAGCGCAAACAGACAGGAGCAGTTCTTC. This sequence encodes CASSANRQEQFF. The chain couples TRBV5-1 to TRBJ2-1; D is possibly TRBD1 (5 bases). With 4 bases removed from V and 10 bases from J, the gap between germline ends came to 12 bases. Per the germline V gene, CDR1 is SGHRS and CDR2 is YFSETQ. This CDR3 comprises 12 residues.

This chain uses TRBV5-1 with TRBJ1-1; TRBD1 is a possible D gene (5 bases). Germline V CDR1 and CDR2: SGHRS, YFSETQ. There are 15 residues in the CDR3. V dropped 0 bases and J dropped 3 bases, with 12 bases sitting between them. The CDR3 DNA reads TGCGCCAGCAGCTTGGAGGGGATGCCTTACACTGAAGCTTTCTTT. It translates to CASSLEGMPYTEAFF. The entire variable domain, with the rest obtained from reference TRBV5-1 and TRBJ1-1, is as follows: KAGVTQTPRYLIKTRGQQVTLSCSPISGHRSVSWYQQTPGQGLQFLFEYFSETQRNKGNFPGRFSGRQFSNSRSEMNVSTLELGDSALYLCASSLEGMPYTEAFFGQGTRLTVV.

This clone has only a few counts. The V gene is TRBV30, the J gene TRBJ2-1; D ambiguous. The CDR3 sequence is 14 residues long. Germline values: CDR1 GTSNPN, CDR2 SVGIG (reference sequence). Trimming cost V 5 bases and J 0 bases, with 11 bases left between them. The CDR3 sequence: CAWASLSSYNEQFF. The DNA of the CDR3 is TGTGCCTGGGCATCCCTTAGCTCCTACAATGAGCAGTTCTTC.

As concerns this clone: The sample contains more than one DNA sequence encoding this CDR3. This rearrangement joins TRBV5-4 to TRBJ2-5; 7 bases are a match to TRBD2. Looked up from germline, CDR1 is SGHNT and CDR2 is YYREEE (reference sequence). The V and J ends lost 0 bases and 1 base, in that order; junction bases with no gene match: 0. There are 14 residues in the CDR3. The CDR3 coding sequence is TGTGCCAGCAGCTTGGCTAGCGGCCAAGAGACCCAGTACTTC. Translated: CASSLASGQETQYF.

The chain couples TRBV9 to TRBJ2-7; the D gene is possibly TRBD2 (6 bases). CDR1 is SGDLS, CDR2 YYNGEE, per germline. V lost 0 bases, J lost 6 bases, and 22 bases lay in between. The CDR3 covers 17 residues. The CDR3 here is CASSVGSRTGETGEQYF. As DNA, the CDR3 is TGTGCCAGCAGCGTAGGATCAAGGACGGGGGAGACGGGCGAGCAGTACTTC.

This clone was counted between two and nine times. The rearrangement uses TRBV7-8 and TRBJ2-5, with 8 bases aligning to TRBD1. CDR3 size: 15 residues. Germline assignment: CDR1 SGHVS and CDR2 FQNEAQ. J lost 1 base, V lost 4 bases, and 5 bases had no gene match. The CDR3 protein is CASSSPRGPQETQYF. CDR3 bases: TGTGCCAGCAGCTCACCCAGGGGGCCCCAAGAGACCCAGTACTTC.

The rearrangement links TRBV5-1 to TRBJ1-2; possibly TRBD1 for D (6 bases). CDR1 is SGHRS and CDR2 is YFSETQ in the germline V gene. This CDR3 has 16 residues. The V end was cut by 4 bases, the J end by 4 bases, with 20 bases between. CDR3 nucleotides: TGCGCCAGCAGCCAGAGAGTGGACAGACGGTTCTATGGCTACACCTTC. Translating it yields CASSQRVDRRFYGYTF. Full variable domain (outside the CDR3, taken from reference TRBV5-1 and TRBJ1-2): KAGVTQTPRYLIKTRGQQVTLSCSPISGHRSVSWYQQTPGQGLQFLFEYFSETQRNKGNFPGRFSGRQFSNSRSEMNVSTLELGDSALYLCASSQRVDRRFYGYTFGSGTRLTVV.

There are a few counts of this clone. This chain joins TRBV13 and TRBJ2-5; tentative D call: TRBD1 (6 bases). This CDR3 spans 16 amino acids. V lost 4 bases and J lost 4, with 19 bases in between. CDR1 is PRHDT and CDR2 is FYEKMQ in the germline V gene (reference sequence). As DNA, the CDR3 is TGTGCCAGCAGCTCTACAGGGAAATGGATTGCAGAGACCCAGTACTTC. Its translation: CASSSTGKWIAETQYF.

The sample holds a few counts of this clone. V gene TRBV19 combines with J gene TRBJ1-1; D may be TRBD1 (5 bases). CDR3 length equals 12 residues. Germline loops: CDR1 LNHDA, CDR2 SQIVND (reference sequence). The ends were cut back, 8 bases at V and 9 bases at J, with 16 bases in the middle. CDR3 amino acids: CASQTASTKAFF. The CDR3 DNA reads TGTGCCAGTCAGACAGCGAGCACAAAAGCTTTCTTT.

The rearrangement joins TRBV7-8 to TRBJ2-3; 8 bases align to TRBD2. The ends lost 4 bases at V and 3 bases at J; junction bases unmatched: 6. CDR1 SGHVS and CDR2 FQNEAQ come from the germline V gene. This CDR3 has 15 amino acids. CDR3 sequence (DNA): TGTGCCAGCAGCTCAAGCGGGAGAGGGACAGATACGCAGTATTTT. Its protein is CASSSSGRGTDTQYF.